The rows below give T cell receptor beta chains drawn from one sample of a study of cytomegalovirus exposure and HLA in healthy donors. The data were produced by immunoSEQ multiplex PCR, yet TCRdb's version contains in-frame clones alone and is incomplete. Among about 160,000 clones, about four fifths were seen once, and the ten largest hold roughly 13%. The sequenced material came from PBMCs. These receptor sequences come from a woman in her fifties or sixties in good health and CMV-seronegative. Each CDR3 is given with its conserved first and last residue. The order of the fields is V gene, J gene, clone size, D gene, CDR3 DNA, CDR3 protein. D genes are given only for firm matches. A clone size is listed for some rows: how often the clone was seen (once, few, many), or a class if it is expanded.

>TRBV7-9|TRBJ1-3|.|.
TGTGCCAGCAGCTTGGGGAGCTCTGGAAACACCATATATTTT
CASSLGSSGNTIYF
>TRBV12-5|TRBJ2-3|.|TRBD1
TGTGCTAGTGGTTTCGGACAGGGGACTTGGGATACGCAGTATTTT
CASGFGQGTWDTQYF
>TRBV7-9|TRBJ2-2|.|.
TGTGCCAGCAGCTTAGCTTGGCATCTCACCGGGGAGCTGTTTTTT
CASSLAWHLTGELFF
>TRBV18|TRBJ1-2|.|TRBD1
TGTGCCAGCTCACCACAGGCGGACAGGGGAGGCTCTGGGGATGGCTACACCTTC
CASSPQADRGGSGDGYTF
>TRBV28|TRBJ2-2|.|.
TGTGCCAGCAGCCTTCGGGAGAAGGAGCTGTTTTTT
CASSLREKELFF
>TRBV7-2|TRBJ1-6|.|.
TGTGCCAGCAGCTTAGAACAGCCCCCCACGTCCCTCCACTTT
CASSLEQPPTSLHF
>TRBV5-1|TRBJ2-7|.|.
TGCGCCAGCAGCCCCGGACTCGACGGGCGAAGTCAGTACTTC
CASSPGLDGRSQYF
>TRBV11-2|TRBJ2-1|once|TRBD2
TGTGCCAGCAGCTTAGGACTAGCGGGAGGAGGTGAGCAGTTCTTC
CASSLGLAGGGEQFF
>TRBV6-5|TRBJ1-2|.|.
TGTGCCAGCAGTTCCCTAATCGGGTTTTTCCCTTGGGGCTACACCTTC
CASSSLIGFFPWGYTF
>TRBV18|TRBJ1-3|few|TRBD1
TGTGCCAGCTCACCTAAGACAGGGGGAGATGGAAACACCATATATTTT
CASSPKTGGDGNTIYF
>TRBV5-6|TRBJ2-7|.|.
TGTGCCAGCAGCTTGGAACTCTCATCGGCCTACGAGCAGTACTTC
CASSLELSSAYEQYF
>TRBV7-3|TRBJ2-1|.|TRBD1
TGTGCCAGCAGCTTAACTCGACGGCAGGGGGCCTACAATGAGCAGTTCTTC
CASSLTRRQGAYNEQFF
>TRBV6-5|TRBJ1-1|.|.
TGTGCCAGCAGAGGGGGGGGGCTTGGTGAAGCTTTCTTT
CASRGGGLGEAFF
>TRBV10-3|TRBJ2-1|.|.
TGTGCCATCACTAATCCCCAACGGAATGAGCAGTTCTTC
CAITNPQRNEQFF
>TRBV2|TRBJ2-7|.|.
TGTGCCAGCATCGAAGTAGGGGCCGGCGAGCAGTACTTC
CASIEVGAGEQYF
>TRBV6-5|TRBJ2-7|few|TRBD1
TGTGCCAGCAGATCGACAGGGGGCAACGAGCAGTACTTC
CASRSTGGNEQYF
>TRBV25-1|TRBJ2-1|.|TRBD1
TGTGCCAGCAGTGAGACAGGGGGCTCCTACAATGAGCAGTTCTTC
CASSETGGSYNEQFF
>TRBV7-9|TRBJ2-1|.|.
TGTGCCAGCAGCCCTGTCGACAATGAGCAGTTCTTC
CASSPVDNEQFF
>TRBV29-1|TRBJ2-7|.|.
TGCAGCGCCGCCCGGGGGTCCTACGAGCAGTACTTC
CSAARGSYEQYF
>TRBV13|TRBJ1-4|.|.
TGTGCCAGCAGGGATCAATCTTCCAGGGAAAAACTGTTTTTT
CASRDQSSREKLFF
>TRBV6-5|TRBJ2-7|.|TRBD1
TGTGCCAGCAGTTACTCGAAGGGGGCCCGCTACGAGCAGTACTTC
CASSYSKGARYEQYF
>TRBV7-9|TRBJ2-7|.|.
TGTGCCAGCAGCTTAGGGACAAACTACGAGCAGTACTTC
CASSLGTNYEQYF
>TRBV10-2|TRBJ1-2|.|TRBD1
TGCGCCAGCGGACAGGAGATAACCTATGGCTACACCTTC
CASGQEITYGYTF
>TRBV29-1|TRBJ2-3|.|TRBD1
TGCAGCGTGGGGACAGGGGCCACAGATACGCAGTATTTT
CSVGTGATDTQYF
>TRBV28|TRBJ2-7|.|TRBD1
TGTGCCAGCAGATCCACAGGGGGAGCCTACGAGCAGTACTTC
CASRSTGGAYEQYF
>TRBV28|TRBJ2-5|.|.
TGTGCCAGCAGTTCTGGGGGGAGCCAAGAGACCCAGTACTTC
CASSSGGSQETQYF
>TRBV10-3|TRBJ2-1|.|.
TGTGCCATCAGTTCGGGGGGCGACTACAATGAGCAGTTCTTC
CAISSGGDYNEQFF
>TRBV29-1|TRBJ2-1|.|.
TGCAGCGTTGAATGGGCCGGAGGCTCCCCCAGCTCCTACAATGAGCAGTTCTTC
CSVEWAGGSPSSYNEQFF
>TRBV27|TRBJ1-1|.|TRBD1
TGTGCCAGCAGATCCTATGGGACAGGGGGCGGAAACACTGAAGCTTTCTTT
CASRSYGTGGGNTEAFF
>TRBV7-9|TRBJ2-6|.|.
TGTTCCAGCAGGGGGAGGGTCGGCTCTGGGGCCAACGTCCTGACTTTC
CSSRGRVGSGANVLTF
>TRBV30|TRBJ2-7|.|TRBD2
TGTGCCTGGGGACTAGCGAGCTACGAGCAGTACTTC
CAWGLASYEQYF
>TRBV5-1|TRBJ1-2|.|TRBD1
TGCGCCAGCAGCCCCGCGGGACAGGGTACCAGTGGCTACACCTTC
CASSPAGQGTSGYTF
>TRBV7-2|TRBJ2-5|.|TRBD1
TGTGCCAGCAGCTTAGGGACAGGGTCCCAGTACTTC
CASSLGTGSQYF
>TRBV6-6|TRBJ2-5|once|.
TGTGCCAGCAGTACGGACCTAGCGTTGTCCCAAGAGGCCCAGTACTTC
CASSTDLALSQEAQYF
>TRBV11-3|TRBJ2-3|.|TRBD2
TGTGCCAGCAGCTCGGGACTAGCGGGGGTAACAGATACGCAGTATTTT
CASSSGLAGVTDTQYF
>TRBV6-1|TRBJ1-5|few|.
TGTGCCAGCAGGGAGTACAGGAGCAATCAGCCCCAGCATTTT
CASREYRSNQPQHF
>TRBV7-9|TRBJ2-2|.|TRBD1
TGTGCCAGCAGCTTTGGGGACAGGCTGGCCGGGGAGCTGTTTTTT
CASSFGDRLAGELFF
>TRBV7-2|TRBJ1-2|.|TRBD1
TGTGCCAGCAGCTTAGCTAGGGGACAGATTCTATGGGGCTACACCTTC
CASSLARGQILWGYTF
>TRBV18|TRBJ2-7|.|TRBD1
TGTGCCAGCTCGACGGACAGGGGCAGCGAGCAGTACTTC
CASSTDRGSEQYF
>TRBV19|TRBJ1-1|.|TRBD1
TGTGCCAGTAGCAAAGGACAGGGGAACACTGAAGCTTTCTTT
CASSKGQGNTEAFF
>TRBV28|TRBJ1-2|.|.
TGTGCCAGCATCCCGGGGTCTAACTATGGCTACACCTTC
CASIPGSNYGYTF
>TRBV2|TRBJ1-4|.|TRBD1
TGTGCCAGCAGCGGGACAGGGGGCCGTGAAAAACTGTTTTTT
CASSGTGGREKLFF
>TRBV19|TRBJ1-1|once|TRBD1
TGTGCCAGTAGTCCCCACCTAGGACAGGGAAGGACTGAAGCTTTCTTT
CASSPHLGQGRTEAFF
>TRBV25-1|TRBJ1-1|once|TRBD1
TGTGCCAGCAGTCCCTGGGGACAGGGGGCGAGCACTGAAGCTTTCTTT
CASSPWGQGASTEAFF
>TRBV5-6|TRBJ1-6|.|TRBD1
TGTGCCAGCAGCTTGGTGGTGACAGGGCCAAACTTTTCACCCCTCCACTTT
CASSLVVTGPNFSPLHF
>TRBV29-1|TRBJ1-1|.|.
TGCAGCGTTAGTATACAGGGTAACACTGAAGCTTTCTTT
CSVSIQGNTEAFF
>TRBV7-2|TRBJ2-7|.|TRBD1
TGTGCCAGCAGCCCGAGGGACAGGGGTTACGAGCAGTACTTC
CASSPRDRGYEQYF
>TRBV6-6|TRBJ2-2|.|TRBD2
TGTGCCAGCAGGAAAGCGGGGTCTGCCGGGGAGCTGTTTTTT
CASRKAGSAGELFF